These T cell receptor beta chains were read from a single sample in a study of shared clonotypes between healthy human individuals. TCRdb's table, derived via immunoSEQ multiplex PCR, lists solely in-frame clones and lacks some. Of roughly 2.2 million clones listed, more than 85% are singletons. Sequenced input: naive CD4+ T cells from PBMCs. The receptors shown here come from a young man in good health. Some clones in this sample may be carry-over from other donors' samples. Both conserved end residues are part of each CDR3. Each record gives: clone size, J gene, D gene, V gene, CDR3 length, CDR3 protein, CDR3 DNA. A D gene is named only where the DNA matches it firmly. Some rows have no size entry. The others give once, few or many, or a class for an expanded clone.

abundance: NA
j_gene: TRBJ2-7
d_gene: TRBD1
v_gene: TRBV4-2
len: 16
CDR3aa: CASSRQGSLSADEQYF
CDR3nt: TGTGCCAGCAGTCGACAGGGGTCCCTTTCCGCTGACGAGCAGTACTTC

abundance: NA
j_gene: TRBJ2-1
d_gene: NA
v_gene: TRBV10-2
len: 14
CDR3aa: CASRLGFSYNEQFF
CDR3nt: TGCGCCAGCAGATTAGGGTTTTCCTACAATGAGCAGTTCTTC

abundance: NA
j_gene: TRBJ2-7
d_gene: NA
v_gene: TRBV2
len: 11
CDR3aa: CASRGDHEQYF
CDR3nt: TGTGCCAGCAGGGGGGACCACGAGCAGTACTTC

abundance: once
j_gene: TRBJ1-5
d_gene: TRBD1
v_gene: TRBV15
len: 15
CDR3aa: CATSRGDRGDQPQHF
CDR3nt: TGTGCCACCAGCAGAGGCGACAGGGGGGATCAGCCCCAGCATTTT

abundance: NA
j_gene: TRBJ2-7
d_gene: TRBD1
v_gene: TRBV6-6
len: 15
CDR3aa: CASSYEGQGVPRQYF
CDR3nt: TGTGCCAGCAGTTACGAGGGACAGGGGGTTCCTCGGCAGTACTTC

abundance: NA
j_gene: TRBJ1-2
d_gene: NA
v_gene: TRBV28
len: 14
CDR3aa: CASSSPLRTHGYTF
CDR3nt: TGTGCCAGCAGTTCCCCCTTGCGTACGCATGGCTACACCTTC

abundance: NA
j_gene: TRBJ2-7
d_gene: NA
v_gene: TRBV20-1
len: 11
CDR3aa: CSVILSYEQYF
CDR3nt: TGCAGTGTTATATTATCCTACGAGCAGTACTTC

abundance: NA
j_gene: TRBJ2-7
d_gene: TRBD1
v_gene: TRBV19
len: 14
CDR3aa: CASSPGQGAGEQYF
CDR3nt: TGTGCCAGTAGTCCGGGACAGGGTGCCGGCGAGCAGTACTTC

abundance: NA
j_gene: TRBJ1-1
d_gene: NA
v_gene: TRBV6-1
len: 12
CDR3aa: CASSDSNTEAFF
CDR3nt: TGTGCCAGCAGTGATAGTAACACTGAAGCTTTCTTT

abundance: NA
j_gene: TRBJ2-1
d_gene: TRBD2
v_gene: TRBV5-1
len: 15
CDR3aa: CASSLASGIYNEQFF
CDR3nt: TGCGCCAGCAGCTTGGCCAGCGGGATTTACAATGAGCAGTTCTTC

abundance: NA
j_gene: TRBJ2-7
d_gene: TRBD1
v_gene: TRBV5-1
len: 15
CDR3aa: CASSSSGTGFGEQYF
CDR3nt: TGCGCCAGCAGCTCGTCCGGGACAGGGTTCGGTGAGCAGTACTTC

abundance: NA
j_gene: TRBJ1-2
d_gene: NA
v_gene: TRBV28
len: 14
CDR3aa: CASSLAGIDYGYTF
CDR3nt: TGTGCCAGCAGTTTAGCGGGAATCGATTATGGCTACACCTTC

abundance: NA
j_gene: TRBJ1-1
d_gene: TRBD1
v_gene: TRBV5-5
len: 14
CDR3aa: CASSLVAGGTEAFF
CDR3nt: TGTGCCAGCAGCTTGGTGGCAGGGGGCACTGAAGCTTTCTTT

abundance: NA
j_gene: TRBJ2-6
d_gene: NA
v_gene: TRBV2
len: 16
CDR3aa: CASSEWGIPGANVLTF
CDR3nt: TGTGCCAGCAGTGAATGGGGGATTCCTGGGGCCAACGTCCTGACTTTC

abundance: once
j_gene: TRBJ2-7
d_gene: NA
v_gene: TRBV6-1
len: 14
CDR3aa: CASSEFDSTYEQYF
CDR3nt: TGTGCCAGCAGTGAATTTGACAGCACCTACGAGCAGTACTTC

abundance: once
j_gene: TRBJ1-5
d_gene: NA
v_gene: TRBV6-6
len: 16
CDR3aa: CASSPKGPFSNQPQHF
CDR3nt: TGTGCCAGCAGCCCCAAAGGGCCCTTTAGCAATCAGCCCCAGCATTTT

abundance: NA
j_gene: TRBJ1-3
d_gene: NA
v_gene: TRBV6-1
len: 16
CDR3aa: CASSEAYPSGGNTIYF
CDR3nt: TGTGCCAGCAGTGAAGCTTACCCTTCGGGCGGGAACACCATATATTTT

abundance: NA
j_gene: TRBJ2-7
d_gene: NA
v_gene: TRBV27
len: 14
CDR3aa: CASSLRRSSYEQYF
CDR3nt: TGTGCCAGCAGTTTGAGGAGAAGCTCCTACGAGCAGTACTTC

abundance: NA
j_gene: TRBJ2-2
d_gene: NA
v_gene: TRBV7-6
len: 15
CDR3aa: CASTLRTANTGELFF
CDR3nt: TGTGCCAGCACCCTCCGGACAGCGAACACCGGGGAGCTGTTTTTT

abundance: NA
j_gene: TRBJ2-6
d_gene: NA
v_gene: TRBV5-1
len: 15
CDR3aa: CASSPIQLWANVLTF
CDR3nt: TGCGCCAGCAGCCCCATCCAATTGTGGGCCAACGTCCTGACTTTC

abundance: NA
j_gene: TRBJ2-2
d_gene: TRBD2
v_gene: TRBV7-3
len: 17
CDR3aa: CASSRLAGPMNTGELFF
CDR3nt: TGTGCCAGCAGCCGACTAGCGGGCCCTATGAACACCGGGGAGCTGTTTTTT